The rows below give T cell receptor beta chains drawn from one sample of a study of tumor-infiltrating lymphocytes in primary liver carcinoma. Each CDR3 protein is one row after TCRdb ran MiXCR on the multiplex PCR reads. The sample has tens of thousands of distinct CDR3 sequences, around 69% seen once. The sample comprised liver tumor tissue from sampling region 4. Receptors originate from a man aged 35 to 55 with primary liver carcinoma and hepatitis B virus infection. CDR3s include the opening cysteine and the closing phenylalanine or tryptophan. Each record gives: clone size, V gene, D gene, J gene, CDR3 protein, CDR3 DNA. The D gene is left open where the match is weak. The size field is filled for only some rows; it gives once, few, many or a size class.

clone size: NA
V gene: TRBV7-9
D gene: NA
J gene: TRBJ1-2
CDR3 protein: CASSHDGRLSQYAYTF
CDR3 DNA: TGTGCCAGCAGCCACGATGGCAGGCTGTCCCAGTATGCCTACACCTTC

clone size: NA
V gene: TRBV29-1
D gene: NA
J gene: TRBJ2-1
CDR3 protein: CSDRAGGNEQFF
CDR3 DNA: TGCAGCGATCGCGCTGGCGGAAATGAGCAGTTCTTC

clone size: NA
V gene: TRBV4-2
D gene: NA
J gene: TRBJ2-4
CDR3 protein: CASSQGMGLLAKNIKYF
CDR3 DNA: TGTGCCAGCAGTCAAGGAATGGGGCTTCTCGCCAAAAACATTAAGTACTTC

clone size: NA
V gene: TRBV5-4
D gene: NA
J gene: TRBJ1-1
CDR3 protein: CNSSLARANTEAFF
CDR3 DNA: TGTAACAGCAGCTTGGCCAGGGCGAACACTGAAGCTTTCTTT

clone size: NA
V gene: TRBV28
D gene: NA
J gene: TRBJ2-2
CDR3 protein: CVSSRTSTGVTGELFF
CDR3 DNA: TGTGTCAGCAGTCGCACTAGCACAGGGGTCACCGGGGAGCTGTTTTTT

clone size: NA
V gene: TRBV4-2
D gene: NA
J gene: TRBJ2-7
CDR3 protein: CASSLTGTSYGQYF
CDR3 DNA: TGTGCCAGCAGCCTTACCGGGACATCCTACGGGCAGTACTTC

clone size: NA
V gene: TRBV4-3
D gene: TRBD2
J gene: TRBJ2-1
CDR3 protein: CASIQDGLAAYNEQLF
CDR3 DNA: TGCGCCAGCATCCAAGACGGACTAGCGGCATATAATGAGCAGTTGTTC

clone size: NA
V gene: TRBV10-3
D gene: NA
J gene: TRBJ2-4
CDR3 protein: CAISESYTGIRKNIQYF
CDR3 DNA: TGTGCCATCAGTGAGTCCTACACAGGGATTCGCAAAAACATTCAGTACTTC

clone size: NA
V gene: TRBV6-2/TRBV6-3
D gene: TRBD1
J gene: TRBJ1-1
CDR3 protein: CASRGQGRWIEAFF
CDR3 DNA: TGTGCTAGCAGGGGACAGGGGAGATGGATTGAAGCTTTCTTT

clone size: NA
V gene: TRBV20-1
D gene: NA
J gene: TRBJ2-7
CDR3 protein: CSARGDGVKQYF
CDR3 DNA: TGCAGTGCTAGGGGGGACGGCGTCAAGCAGTACTTC

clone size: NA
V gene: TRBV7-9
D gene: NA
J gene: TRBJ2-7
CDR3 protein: CASSLLQGVNVLYF
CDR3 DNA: TGTGCCAGCAGCTTACTTCAGGGTGTTAATGTATTGTACTTC

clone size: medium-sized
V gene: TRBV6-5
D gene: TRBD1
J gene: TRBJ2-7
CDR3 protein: CASSVSQGAKQYF
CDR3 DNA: TGTGCCAGCAGTGTTTCACAGGGGGCAAAGCAGTACTTC

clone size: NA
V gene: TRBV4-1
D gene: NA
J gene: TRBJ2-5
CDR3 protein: CASSPLDYKETQYF
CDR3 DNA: TGCGCCAGCAGCCCCCTGGACTATAAAGAGACCCAGTACTTC

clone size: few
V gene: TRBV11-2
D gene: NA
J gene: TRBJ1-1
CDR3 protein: CASSLVPGRAGDTEAFF
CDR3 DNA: TGTGCCAGCAGCTTAGTCCCGGGCAGGGCGGGGGACACTGAAGCTTTCTTT

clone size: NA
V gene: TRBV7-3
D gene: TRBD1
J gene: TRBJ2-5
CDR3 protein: CASSFRGRVETQYF
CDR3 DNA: TGTGCCAGCAGTTTTAGGGGGCGAGTGGAGACCCAGTACTTC

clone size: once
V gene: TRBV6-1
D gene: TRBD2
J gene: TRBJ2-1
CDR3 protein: CAISLNAGGNNEQFF
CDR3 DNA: TGCGCCATCAGTTTAAATGCGGGAGGGAACAATGAGCAGTTCTTC

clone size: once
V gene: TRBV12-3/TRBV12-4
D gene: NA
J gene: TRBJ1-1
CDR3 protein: CASSLGWGNSEALF
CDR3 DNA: TGTGCCAGCAGTTTGGGCTGGGGGAACTCTGAAGCTTTATTT

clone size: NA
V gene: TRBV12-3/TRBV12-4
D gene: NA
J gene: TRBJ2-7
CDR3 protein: CASSMRAGGSYEQYF
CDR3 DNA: TGTGCCAGCAGTATGAGGGCAGGGGGGTCCTACGAGCAGTACTTT

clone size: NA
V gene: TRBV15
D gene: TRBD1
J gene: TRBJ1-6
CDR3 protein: CATSRADRVYSPLHF
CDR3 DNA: TGTGCCACCAGCAGAGCAGACAGGGTTTATTCACCCCTCCACTTT

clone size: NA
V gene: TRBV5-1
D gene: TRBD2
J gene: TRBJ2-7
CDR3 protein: CASSFDMDPGGGYVQYF
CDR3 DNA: TGTGCCAGCAGCTTTGACATGGACCCGGGGGGAGGCTACGTGCAGTACTTC

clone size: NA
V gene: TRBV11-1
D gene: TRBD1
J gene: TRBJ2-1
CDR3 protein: CANSLTSPGQGNYEQFF
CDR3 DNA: TGTGCCAACAGCTTAACCTCCCCGGGACAGGGTAACTACGAGCAGTTCTTC

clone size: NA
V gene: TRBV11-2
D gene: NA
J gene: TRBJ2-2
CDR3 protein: CASSSYPGVFIGELLF
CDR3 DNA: TGTGCTAGCAGTTCGTATCCCGGGGTTTTTATCGGGGAGCTGCTTTTT